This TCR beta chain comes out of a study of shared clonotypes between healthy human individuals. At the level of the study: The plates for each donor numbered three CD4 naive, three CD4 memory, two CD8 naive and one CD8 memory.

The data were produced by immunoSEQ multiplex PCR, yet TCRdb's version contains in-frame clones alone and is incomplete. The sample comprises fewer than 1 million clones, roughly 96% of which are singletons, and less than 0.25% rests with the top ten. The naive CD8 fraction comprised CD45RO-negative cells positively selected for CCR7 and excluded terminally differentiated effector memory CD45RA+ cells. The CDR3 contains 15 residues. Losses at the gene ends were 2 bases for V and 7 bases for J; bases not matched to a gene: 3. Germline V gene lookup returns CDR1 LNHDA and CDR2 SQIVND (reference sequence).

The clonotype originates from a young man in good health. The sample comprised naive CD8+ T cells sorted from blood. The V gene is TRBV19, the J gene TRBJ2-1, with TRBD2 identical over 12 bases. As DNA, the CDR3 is TGTGCCAGTAGTATAACTAGCGGGAGGTGGAATGAGCAGTTCTTC. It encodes CASSITSGRWNEQFF. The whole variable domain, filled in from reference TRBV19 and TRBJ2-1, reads DGGITQSPKYLFRKEGQNVTLSCEQNLNHDAMYWYRQDPGQGLRLIYYSQIVNDFQKGDIAEGYSVSREKKESFPLTVTSAQKNPTAFYLCASSITSGRWNEQFFGPGTRLTVL.